Detailed here is one TCR beta chain. Germline assignment: CDR1 SGHVS and CDR2 FNYEAQ. Between the trimmed V and J ends, which lost 1 base and 0 bases, there was a span of 13 bases. CDR3 length equals 17 residues. The sample is drawn from a study of blood T cell repertoires in COVID-19. On the study more broadly: Acute and convalescent COVID-19 specimens originated in the United States, Italy and Spain. Nucleic acid was either cDNA or gDNA, and it came from T cells, B-cell-depleted T cells, or PBMCs.

Per the original data handling: Using reference gene primer amplification, nucleated cell counts were estimated. Sequencing used immunoSEQ multiplex PCR; TCRdb keeps in-frame clones, though not all of them. The V and J calls and clone size are taken from that table; D and trimming were inferred from the DNA. The table includes roughly 120,000 clones, over 60% detected once. Sequencing was performed on peripheral blood. The sequence derives from a woman aged 80 or over with active or convalescent COVID-19. The J gene is TRBJ2-1, the V gene TRBV7-6; D gene unclear. CDR3 coding DNA: TGTGCCAGCAGCTTAGTTTCGGCTTACAGCTCCTACAATGAGCAGTTCTTC. Its translation: CASSLVSAYSSYNEQFF.